This TCR beta chain was found in a study of blood T cell repertoires in COVID-19. At the level of the study: COVID-19 samples, acute and convalescent, were from the United States, Italy and Spain. T cells, B-cell-depleted T cells, or PBMCs provided the cDNA or gDNA that served as material.

Original processing methods: Researchers report that nucleated cell counts were estimated from reference gene primer amplification. Data came from immunoSEQ multiplex PCR; TCRdb stores just in-frame clones and leaves some out. D and trimming were read from the DNA, whereas the V and J calls and clone size are those reported in that table. The repertoire holds just over 250,000 clones, with approximately 90% as singletons. This receptor was identified in a man between 60 and 75 years old who had recovered from COVID-19. The specimen was peripheral blood.

The CDR3 loop is CASSLDSASSYEQYF. The DNA for the CDR3 is TGTGCCAGCAGCTTAGACAGCGCTAGCTCCTACGAGCAGTACTTC. This rearrangement joins TRBV11-2 to TRBJ2-7, with unresolved D. The CDR3 loop spans 15 amino acids. V gave up 0 bases and J gave up 0 bases, with 9 bases separating them. The germline gives CDR1 SGHAT, CDR2 FQNNGV.